This T cell receptor (beta chain) was recorded in a study of monozygotic twins with cystic fibrosis. TCRdb's copy holds only in-frame clones and misses some; the assay was immunoSEQ multiplex PCR. Among roughly 20,000 clones listed, 95% to 98% were seen once. The germline V gene has CDR1 WSHSY and CDR2 SAAADI. The V and J ends lost 3 bases and 1 base respectively, with 12 bases between them. This CDR3 has 16 amino acids. Regarding this clone: Its antigen is as yet unknown.

Overall study results and limits: In this small cohort, shared CDR3 numbers showed no association with age, concordance or disease severity. Nucleotide-identical clonotype sharing was significantly higher within monozygotic CF twin pairs than between unrelated CF individuals.

The sequenced sample was blood. V and J are TRBV10-2 and TRBJ2-2; tentative D call: TRBD1 (7 bases). The TCR comes from a woman aged 25 to 39 with cystic fibrosis. CDR3 protein: CASSDGGQMNTGELFF. Written as DNA, the CDR3 is TGCGCCAGCAGTGACGGGGGACAGATGAACACCGGGGAGCTGTTTTTT.